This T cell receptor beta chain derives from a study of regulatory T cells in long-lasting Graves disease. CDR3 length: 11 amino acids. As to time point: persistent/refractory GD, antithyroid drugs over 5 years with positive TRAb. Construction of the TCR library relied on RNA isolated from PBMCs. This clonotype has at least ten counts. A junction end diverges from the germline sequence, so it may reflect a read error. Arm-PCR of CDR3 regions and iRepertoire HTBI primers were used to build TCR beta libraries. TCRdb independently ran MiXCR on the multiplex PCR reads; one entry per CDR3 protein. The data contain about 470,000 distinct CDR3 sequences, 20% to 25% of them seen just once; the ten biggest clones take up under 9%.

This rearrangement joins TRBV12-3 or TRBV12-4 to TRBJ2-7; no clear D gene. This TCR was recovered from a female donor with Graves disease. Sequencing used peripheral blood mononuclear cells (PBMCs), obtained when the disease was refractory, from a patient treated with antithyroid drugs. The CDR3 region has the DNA TGTGCCAGCAGCTACTCCGACGAGCAGTACTTC. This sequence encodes CASSYSDEQYF.